This entry lists 21 T cell receptor beta chains sequenced from one sample in a study of T cell changes during pregnancy in multiple sclerosis. TCRdb keeps only in-frame clones here, not all; method: immunoSEQ multiplex PCR. The data contain 35,000 to 50,000 clones, 75% to 95% of them singletons. This specimen was CD4+ T cells from peripheral blood mononuclear cells, taken after pregnancy. These receptors came from a female donor in good health, enrolled as a control in a pregnancy study.

CDR3 sequence: CASKLAGNSYEQYF. CDR3 bases: TGTGCCAGCAAGCTAGCGGGTAACTCCTACGAGCAGTACTTC. The rearrangement joins TRBV2 to TRBJ2-7, with 8 bases that match TRBD2. Trimming took 7 bases from V and 0 from J; bases not matched to a gene: 5. The germline gives CDR1 SNHLY, CDR2 FYNNEI. CDR3 size: 14 residues.

The CDR3 here is CASSESGPRGDTQYF. CDR3 nucleotide sequence: TGTGCCAGCAGTGAATCCGGGCCCAGGGGAGATACGCAGTATTTT. The chain links TRBV2 to TRBJ2-3; TRBD1 might be the D (6 bases). V lost 2 bases to trimming and J lost 5 bases, with 14 bases between them. Germline CDR1 SNHLY, CDR2 FYNNEI. The CDR3 runs 15 residues.

The chain combines TRBV19 with TRBJ1-6, with D perhaps matching TRBD1 (5 bases). Germline assignment: CDR1 LNHDA and CDR2 SQIVND (reference sequence). The CDR3 has 14 amino acids. Trimming removed 5 bases at V and 7 bases at J, with 12 bases between. The CDR3 loop reads CASSRQGWNSPLHF. In nucleotides, the CDR3 is TGTGCCAGTAGTCGGCAGGGATGGAATTCACCCCTCCACTTT. Full variable domain (rest looked up from reference TRBV19 and TRBJ1-6): DGGITQSPKYLFRKEGQNVTLSCEQNLNHDAMYWYRQDPGQGLRLIYYSQIVNDFQKGDIAEGYSVSREKKESFPLTVTSAQKNPTAFYLCASSRQGWNSPLHFGNGTRLTVT.

V usage is TRBV27 and J usage is TRBJ2-7; tentatively, D is TRBD2 (5 bases). The V end lost 2 bases, the J end lost 4 bases, and 15 bases lay between the germline ends. There are 15 residues in the CDR3. The germline V gene encodes CDR1 MNHEY and CDR2 SMNVEV (reference sequence). This chain's CDR3 is CASSLRPGYSYEQYF. The CDR3, as DNA: TGTGCCAGCAGTTTAAGGCCGGGGTATTCGTACGAGCAGTACTTC.

This chain uses TRBV5-1 with TRBJ1-4; 7 nucleotides align to TRBD1. The trim removed 0 bases at V and 7 bases at J, leaving 6 bases unmatched. The CDR3 sequence is 15 residues long. The germline CDR1 and CDR2 sequences are SGHRS and YFSETQ. The CDR3 sequence is CASSLGPGGGEKLFF. The CDR3 DNA is TGCGCCAGCAGCTTGGGACCAGGGGGAGGTGAAAAACTGTTTTTT.

The chain has TRBV21-1 and TRBJ2-3; the table gives TRBD1 as D, unverified against the DNA. TRBV21-1 is annotated as a pseudogene. There are 15 residues in the CDR3. The CDR3 sequence is CASSFRDNYTDTQYF. DNA for the CDR3: TGTGCCAGCAGCTTCCGGGACAACTACACAGATACGCAGTATTTT.

V and J are TRBV23-1 and TRBJ2-4; TRBD2 is a possible D gene (6 bases). TRBV23-1 is an open reading frame, and its role is uncertain. The CDR3 sequence is 15 residues long. V lost 0 bases to trimming and J lost 8 bases, with 14 bases between them. CDR3 residues: CASSQSEGDLDIQYF. The DNA for the CDR3 is TGCGCCAGCAGTCAATCGGAGGGAGATTTGGACATTCAGTACTTC.

The genes are TRBV7-2 and TRBJ2-3, with 7 bases fitting TRBD1. Per germline, CDR1 SGHTA and CDR2 FQGNSA. The CDR3 sequence is 15 residues long. The trim removed 5 bases at V and 2 bases at J, leaving 7 bases unmatched. The CDR3 here is CASSPQTGLTDTQYF. The CDR3 coding sequence is TGTGCCAGCAGCCCCCAGACAGGGCTCACAGATACGCAGTATTTT.

This chain joins TRBV29-1 and TRBJ1-1, with TRBD1 identical over 7 bases. CDR3 length equals 12 residues. The junction had 8 bases not matched to a gene; V was cut back by 0 bases and J by 13 bases. Germline loops: CDR1 SQVTM, CDR2 ANQGSEA. The CDR3 bases are TGCAGCGTTGAAGAGCGACAGGGATCGGTTTTCTTT. Translation gives CSVEERQGSVFF. Drawing the rest from reference TRBV29-1 and TRBJ1-1, the complete variable domain is SAVISQKPSRDICQRGTSLTIQCQVDSQVTMMFWYRQQPGQSLTLIATANQGSEATYESGFVIDKFPISRPNLTFSTLTVSNMSPEDSSIYLCSVEERQGSVFFGQGTRLTVV.

The chain employs TRBV29-1 and TRBJ1-5; TRBD1 aligns across 8 bases. V shed 4 bases and J 4 bases; nucleotides not matched to a gene: 9. The germline gives CDR1 SQVTM, CDR2 ANQGSEA. The CDR3 has 15 amino acids. In DNA form, the CDR3 reads TGCAGCGTTGCGTTGACAGGGGTTGGGAATCAGCCCCAGCATTTT. It codes for CSVALTGVGNQPQHF.

The V and J genes are TRBV5-3 and TRBJ2-6; 9 bases line up with TRBD2. TRBV5-3 is labeled an ORF, and its function is uncertain. V dropped 4 bases and J dropped 0; count of bases not matched to a gene: 14. The CDR3 runs 20 residues. The CDR3, as DNA: TGTGCCAGAAGCCTTAGCGGGGGCTTTCTCTATTACTCTGGGGCCAACGTCCTGACTTTC. This gives the protein CARSLSGGFLYYSGANVLTF.

The rearrangement joins TRBV5-1 to TRBJ2-7; D is possibly TRBD2 (5 bases). CDR1 and CDR2 from the germline V gene are SGHRS and YFSETQ. The CDR3 totals 14 residues. Deletions cut 0 bases from V and 2 bases from J, with 9 bases between. The chain's CDR3 is CASSLDEGTYEQYF. The CDR3 DNA is TGCGCCAGCAGCTTGGATGAGGGAACCTACGAGCAGTACTTC. The variable domain in full, with the rest retrieved from reference TRBV5-1 and TRBJ2-7, is KAGVTQTPRYLIKTRGQQVTLSCSPISGHRSVSWYQQTPGQGLQFLFEYFSETQRNKGNFPGRFSGRQFSNSRSEMNVSTLELGDSALYLCASSLDEGTYEQYFGPGTRLTVT.

This sequence joins TRBV18 and TRBJ2-1; TRBD2 matches at 14 bases. With V trimmed by 0 bases and J by 1 base, 2 bases remained unmatched. Germline V CDR1 and CDR2: KGHSH, LQKENI. The CDR3 is 18 amino acids. The CDR3 DNA reads as TGTGCCAGCTCACCACCAGGGACTAGCGGGGGATCCTACAATGAGCAGTTCTTC. It encodes CASSPPGTSGGSYNEQFF.

The J gene is TRBJ1-2, the V gene TRBV6-1, with 7 bases aligning to TRBD1. The CDR3 consists of 14 residues. CDR1 is MNHNS and CDR2 is SASEGT in the germline V gene. V lost 5 bases, J lost 5 bases, and 8 bases stayed unmatched. DNA of the CDR3: TGTGCCAGCAGTACCGGGACAGATGAGTATGGCTACACCTTC. Translating it yields CASSTGTDEYGYTF.

The rearrangement links TRBV28 to TRBJ1-2; D uncertain. The germline V gene encodes CDR1 MDHEN and CDR2 SYDVKM. This CDR3 contains 11 residues. V dropped 7 bases and J dropped 8 bases, with 11 bases sitting between them. The chain's CDR3 is CASTSASGYTF. The CDR3 DNA reads as TGTGCCAGCACTAGTGCGTCGGGCTACACCTTC.

This clone occurred a few times. This chain joins TRBV28 and TRBJ2-2; tentative D call: TRBD1 (6 bases). Trimming removed 6 bases at V and 7 bases at J, with 18 bases between. The CDR3 contains 15 residues. The germline V gene encodes CDR1 MDHEN and CDR2 SYDVKM. CDR3 sequence reads: CASRQRGWAIGELFF. CDR3 DNA: TGTGCCAGCAGGCAGAGGGGGTGGGCGATCGGGGAGCTGTTTTTT.

The V gene is TRBV28, the J gene TRBJ2-1; D possibly corresponds to TRBD2 (5 bases). The length of the CDR3 is 19 residues. V gave up 5 bases and J gave up 6 bases, with 29 bases separating them. CDR1 and CDR2 from the germline V gene are MDHEN and SYDVKM. CDR3 sequence reads: CASSLSHGSGLKDPNEQFF. Written as DNA, the CDR3 is TGTGCCAGCAGTCTTTCCCACGGGTCGGGATTGAAAGACCCCAATGAGCAGTTCTTC.

The V and J genes are TRBV18 and TRBJ1-1; 9 bases are shared with TRBD1. After removal of 4 bases from V and 3 bases from J, the junction contained 12 bases not matched to a gene. The germline gives CDR1 KGHSH, CDR2 LQKENI. CDR3 length: 17 residues. The CDR3 region is CASSRAGQGEGYTEAFF. The CDR3 DNA is TGTGCCAGCTCACGAGCGGGACAGGGTGAAGGATACACTGAAGCTTTCTTT.

This chain's CDR3 is CASSLETGVYGYTF. The CDR3 DNA is TGTGCCAGCAGTTTAGAGACAGGGGTTTATGGCTACACCTTC. This chain uses TRBV28 with TRBJ1-2, with 8 bases that match TRBD1. Trimming at V came to 2 bases and at J to 5 bases, leaving 4 bases not matched to a gene. The CDR3 is 14 residues long. Germline V gene data show CDR1 as MDHEN and CDR2 as SYDVKM.

This clone appeared a few times. The gene calls are TRBV28 and TRBJ2-1, with 10 nucleotides matching TRBD2. There are 15 residues in the CDR3. After removal of 3 bases from V and 9 bases from J, the junction contained 8 bases not matched to a gene. Germline V gene sequence: CDR1 MDHEN, CDR2 SYDVKM. CDR3 bases: TGTGCCAGCAGTTTGGGGCTAGCGGGAGATCGTGAGCAGTTCTTC. Amino acids: CASSLGLAGDREQFF.

The chain has TRBV9 and TRBJ2-7, with a possible D match to TRBD1 (6 bases). Trimming cost V 5 bases and J 6 bases, with 18 bases left between them. The CDR3 totals 14 residues. Germline V CDR1 and CDR2: SGDLS, YYNGEE. CDR3 coding DNA: TGTGCCAGCAGTCCGGGACACTCCGTAGGCGAGCAGTACTTC. Translation gives CASSPGHSVGEQYF.